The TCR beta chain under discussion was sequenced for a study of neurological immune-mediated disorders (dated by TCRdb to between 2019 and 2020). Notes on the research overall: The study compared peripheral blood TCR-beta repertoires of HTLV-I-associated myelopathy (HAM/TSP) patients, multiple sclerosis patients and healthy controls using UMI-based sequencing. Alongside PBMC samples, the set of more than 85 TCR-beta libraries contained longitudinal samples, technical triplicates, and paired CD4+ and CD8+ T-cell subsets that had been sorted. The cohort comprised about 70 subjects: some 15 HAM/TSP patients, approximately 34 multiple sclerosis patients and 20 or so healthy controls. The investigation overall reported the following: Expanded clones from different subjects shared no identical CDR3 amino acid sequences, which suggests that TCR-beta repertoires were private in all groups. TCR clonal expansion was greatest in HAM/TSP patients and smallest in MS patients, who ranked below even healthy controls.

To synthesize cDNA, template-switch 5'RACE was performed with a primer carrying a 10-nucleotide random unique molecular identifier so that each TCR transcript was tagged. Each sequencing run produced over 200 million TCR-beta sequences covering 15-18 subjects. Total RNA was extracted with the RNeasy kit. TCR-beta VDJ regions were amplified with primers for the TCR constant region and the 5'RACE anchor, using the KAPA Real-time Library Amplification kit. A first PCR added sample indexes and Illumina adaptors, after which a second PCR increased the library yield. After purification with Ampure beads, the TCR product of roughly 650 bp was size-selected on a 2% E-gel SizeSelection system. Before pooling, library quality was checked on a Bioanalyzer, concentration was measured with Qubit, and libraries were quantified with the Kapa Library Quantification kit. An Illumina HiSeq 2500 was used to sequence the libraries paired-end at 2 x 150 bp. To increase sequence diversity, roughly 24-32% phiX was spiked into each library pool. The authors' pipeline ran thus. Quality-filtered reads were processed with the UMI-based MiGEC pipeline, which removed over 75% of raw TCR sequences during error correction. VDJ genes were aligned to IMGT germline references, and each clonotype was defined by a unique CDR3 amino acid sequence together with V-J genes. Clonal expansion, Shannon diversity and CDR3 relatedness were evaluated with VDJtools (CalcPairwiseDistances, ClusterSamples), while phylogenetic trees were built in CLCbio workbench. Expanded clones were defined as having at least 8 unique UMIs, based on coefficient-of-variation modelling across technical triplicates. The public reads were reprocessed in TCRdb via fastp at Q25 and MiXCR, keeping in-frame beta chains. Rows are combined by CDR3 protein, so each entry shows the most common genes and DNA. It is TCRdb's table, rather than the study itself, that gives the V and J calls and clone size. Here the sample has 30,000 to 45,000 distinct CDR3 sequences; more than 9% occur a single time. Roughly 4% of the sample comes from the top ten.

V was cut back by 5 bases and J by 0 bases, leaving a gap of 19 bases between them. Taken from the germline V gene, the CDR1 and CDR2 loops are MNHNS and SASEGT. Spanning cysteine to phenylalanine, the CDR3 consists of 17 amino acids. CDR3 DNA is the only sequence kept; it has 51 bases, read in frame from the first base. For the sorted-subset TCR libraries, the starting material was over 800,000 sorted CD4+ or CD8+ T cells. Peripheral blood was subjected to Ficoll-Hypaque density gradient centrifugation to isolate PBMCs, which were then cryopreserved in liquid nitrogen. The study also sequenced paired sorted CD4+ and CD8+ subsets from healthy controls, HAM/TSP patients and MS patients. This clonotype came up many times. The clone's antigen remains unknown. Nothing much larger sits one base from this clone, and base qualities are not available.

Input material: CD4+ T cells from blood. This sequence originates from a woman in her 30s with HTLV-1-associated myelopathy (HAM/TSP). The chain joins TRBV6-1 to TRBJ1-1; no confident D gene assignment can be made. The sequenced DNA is TGTGCCAGCAGTACACGGTCATTGGAGGCGATGAACACTGAAGCTTTCTTT. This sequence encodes CASSTRSLEAMNTEAFF.